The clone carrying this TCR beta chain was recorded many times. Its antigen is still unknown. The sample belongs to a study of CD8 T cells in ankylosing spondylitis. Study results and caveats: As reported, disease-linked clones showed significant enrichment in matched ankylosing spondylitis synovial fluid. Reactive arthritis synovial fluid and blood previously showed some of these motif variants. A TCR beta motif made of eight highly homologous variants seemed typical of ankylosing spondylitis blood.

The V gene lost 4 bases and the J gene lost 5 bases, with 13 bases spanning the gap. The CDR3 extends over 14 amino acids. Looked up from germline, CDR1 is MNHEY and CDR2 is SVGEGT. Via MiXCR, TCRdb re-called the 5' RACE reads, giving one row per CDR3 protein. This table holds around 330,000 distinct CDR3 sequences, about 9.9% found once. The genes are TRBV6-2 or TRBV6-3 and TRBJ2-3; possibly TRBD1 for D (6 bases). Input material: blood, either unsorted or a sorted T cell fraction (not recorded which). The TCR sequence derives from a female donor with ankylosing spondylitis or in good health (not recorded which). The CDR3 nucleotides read TGTGCCAGCAGTTTGGGCCAGACAGGAGATACGCAGTATTTT. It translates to CASSLGQTGDTQYF.